The 20 T cell receptor beta chains given below trace back to one sample, sequenced in a study of Graves' ophthalmopathy and Graves' hyperthyroidism. The study amplified TCR beta CDR3 regions using RNA transcripts. An initial RT-PCR round employing HTBI primers preceded a second-round multiplex PCR. TCRdb reprocessed the multiplex PCR reads with MiXCR, giving one entry per CDR3 protein. The data show approximately 640,000 distinct CDR3 sequences, more than 40% seen once. The sample taken for sequencing was peripheral blood. These receptors were obtained from an adult man with Graves' ophthalmopathy.

This chain uses TRBV6-6 with TRBJ1-1, with unresolved D. V was cut by 6 bases and J by 0 bases, with 17 bases left in between. The CDR3 totals 16 residues. Germline CDR1 MNHNY, CDR2 SVGAGI (reference sequence). Here the CDR3 DNA reads TGTGCCAGCAGACTCGGCCGAAAACCCCTGAACACTGAAGCTTTCTTT. It yields the protein CASRLGRKPLNTEAFF.

Many counts were recorded for this clonotype. The chain links TRBV19 to TRBJ1-5, with TRBD1 matching 8 bases. The germline CDR1 and CDR2 sequences are LNHDA and SQIVND (reference sequence). The CDR3 consists of 14 residues. V was clipped by 4 bases and J by 7 bases; unmatched bases: 6. CDR3 DNA sequence: TGTGCCAGTAGTAATACAGGGGGGGAACAGCCCCAGCATTTT. This sequence encodes CASSNTGGEQPQHF.

The chain carries TRBV29-1 and TRBJ2-5; no reliable D call. V gave up 6 bases and J gave up 4 bases, with 18 bases separating them. The germline CDR1 and CDR2 sequences are SQVTM and ANQGSEA. The CDR3 is made up of 14 amino acids. The CDR3: CSVLRGGRGETQYF. The CDR3 coding sequence is TGCAGCGTCCTTCGCGGCGGCCGTGGAGAGACCCAGTACTTC.

This clonotype was counted many times. A much larger clone differs from this one at a single base, so this may be a read error. The V gene is TRBV25-1, the J gene TRBJ1-1, with D possibly matching TRBD1 (5 bases). This CDR3 region has 16 residues. V was clipped by 4 bases and J by 8 bases, with 23 bases between them. Looked up from germline, CDR1 is MGHDK and CDR2 is SYGVNS. CDR3 DNA sequence: TGTGCCAGCAGTGGATACGGGTCGGGACCTCGGGGCGAAGCTTTCTTT. Translation: CASSGYGSGPRGEAFF.

Ten or more counts support this clonotype. The J gene is TRBJ2-7, the V gene TRBV5-1; weak D call: TRBD1 (6 bases). V lost 0 bases and J lost 0, with 25 bases in between. This CDR3 has 20 residues. Germline V gene sequence: CDR1 SGHRS, CDR2 YFSETQ. As DNA, the CDR3 is TGCGCCAGCAGCTTGGCCCTACTCCCCGCTGGGACAAGGAGCTCCTACGAGCAGTACTTC. Translated: CASSLALLPAGTRSSYEQYF.

This clonotype was detected ten times or more. The gene calls are TRBV7-2 and TRBJ2-7; D perhaps matches TRBD1 (5 bases). The length of the CDR3 is 13 residues. The germline V and J ends were trimmed by 1 base and 4 bases, with 8 bases remaining between them. Germline V gives CDR1 SGHTA, CDR2 FQGNSA. For the CDR3, the DNA is TGTGCCAGCAGCTTAGTAGGGGTTTACGAGCAGTACTTC. Protein: CASSLVGVYEQYF.

Concerning this clonotype itself: Given the absence of the conserved phenylalanine or tryptophan at the CDR3 end, a read error is likely. The V and J genes are TRBV6-2 or TRBV6-3 and TRBJ2-2, with D unresolved. The CDR3 has 13 residues. The V gene lost 5 bases and the J gene lost 8 bases, with 12 bases spanning the gap. The V gene's germline CDR1 is MNHEY and CDR2 SVGEGT. CDR3 sequence (DNA): TGTGCCAGCAGTGAAGATGAGAGGGGGGAGCTGTTTTCT. Amino acid sequence: CASSEDERGELFS.

The chain joins TRBV29-1 to TRBJ1-6; TRBD1 matches at 9 bases. Per germline, CDR1 SQVTM and CDR2 ANQGSEA. The CDR3 has 14 residues. J gave up 6 bases and V 7 bases, and 7 bases lay outside the gene matches. DNA for the CDR3: TGCAGCGCAGCAGGGACAGGGCCTAATTCACCCCTCCACTTT. Protein sequence: CSAAGTGPNSPLHF.

The chain couples TRBV7-8 to TRBJ2-5, with D possibly being TRBD1 or TRBD2 (5 bases each). V lost 8 bases and J 9 bases, leaving 22 bases between the germline ends. The CDR3 length is 14 residues. Germline CDR1 SGHVS, CDR2 FQNEAQ. The CDR3, as DNA: TGTGCCAGCGGGGGTAGGGCAGCGAATCAGCCCCAGTACTTC. Its protein product is CASGGRAANQPQYF.

The table lists this clonotype with a count of one. This could be a read error, since a much larger clone is one nucleotide away. This chain links TRBV2 with TRBJ2-7, with 8 bases lining up with TRBD1. Germline assignment: CDR1 SNHLY and CDR2 FYNNEI. The length of the CDR3 is 13 residues. V lost 5 bases, J lost 3 bases, and 3 bases stayed unmatched. Here the CDR3 reads CASSHRGFYEQYF. In DNA form, the CDR3 reads TGTGCCAGCAGTCACAGGGGGTTCTACGAGCAGTACTTC.

J is TRBJ2-7 and V is TRBV10-3; TRBD1 matches at 8 bases. V gave up 10 bases and J gave up 2 bases; unmatched junction bases: 13. The CDR3 has 15 residues. Germline V gene lookup returns CDR1 ENHRY and CDR2 SYGVKD. The CDR3 DNA sequence: TGTGCCAGCAGCCCCACAGGGGGTCTCGCCTACGAGCAGTACTTC. Protein product: CASSPTGGLAYEQYF.

Ten or more counts support this clonotype. This rearrangement joins TRBV7-9 to TRBJ1-6, with D hard to call. The V end was cut by 3 bases, the J end by 3 bases, with 6 bases between. The CDR3 extends over 14 amino acids. Germline CDR1 reads SEHNR; CDR2 reads FQNEAQ (reference sequence). The CDR3 loop is CASSFGFYNSPLHF. DNA of the CDR3: TGTGCCAGCAGCTTTGGCTTCTATAATTCACCCCTCCACTTT.

The J gene is TRBJ2-7, the V gene TRBV29-1, with TRBD2 matching over 10 bases. Germline V lookup: CDR1 SQVTM, CDR2 ANQGSEA. This CDR3 comprises 12 residues. With V trimmed by 8 bases and J by 2 bases, 3 bases remained unmatched. The CDR3 bases are TGCAGCCGGACTAGCGGCCCCTACGAGCAGTACTTC. Protein sequence: CSRTSGPYEQYF.

There are many counts of this clonotype. The chain is built from TRBV29-1 and TRBJ2-2; TRBD1 aligns across 9 bases. The V gene end was trimmed by 7 bases and the J gene end by 4 bases; junction bases not matched to a gene: 4. Germline-derived CDR1 and CDR2 are SQVTM and ANQGSEA. This CDR3 contains 13 residues. DNA for the CDR3: TGCAGCGGGGACAGGGCGGGCACCGGGGAGCTGTTTTTT. Encoded protein: CSGDRAGTGELFF.

To note about this clonotype: This may stem from a read error, because a much larger clone lies one nucleotide away. The chain recombines TRBV12-3 or TRBV12-4 with TRBJ1-5; TRBD1 aligns across 10 bases. V lost 10 bases, J lost 7 bases, and 7 bases stayed unmatched. The CDR3 consists of 13 residues. The CDR3 region is CATRDRGVQPQHF. The CDR3 nucleotides are TGTGCCACCAGGGACAGGGGAGTCCAGCCCCAGCATTTT.

V and J are TRBV29-1 and TRBJ1-1, with 11 bases identical to TRBD1. The CDR3 covers 14 residues. Unmatched junction bases numbered 4, after V lost 5 bases and J lost 2 bases. Per germline, CDR1 SQVTM and CDR2 ANQGSEA. The CDR3 here is CSVSRTGGNTEAFF. The CDR3 DNA reads TGCAGCGTTTCCAGGACAGGGGGCAACACTGAAGCTTTCTTT.

The rearrangement links TRBV24-1 to TRBJ2-5; 10 nucleotides agree with TRBD1. J gave up 5 bases and V 11 bases, and 13 bases lay outside the gene matches. This CDR3 spans 15 amino acids. Germline V gene lookup returns CDR1 KGHDR and CDR2 SFDVKD. The CDR3 nucleotides are TGTGCCATCTTATCTAGCGGACAGGGGGGGGAGACCCAGTACTTC. Translated: CAILSSGQGGETQYF.

A few counts support this clonotype. The J gene is TRBJ1-1, the V gene TRBV5-6; D remains unclear. With 2 bases removed from V and 3 bases from J, the gap between germline ends came to 17 bases. Germline V gene sequence: CDR1 SGHDT, CDR2 YYEEEE. The length of the CDR3 is 16 residues. CDR3 bases: TGTGCCAGCAGCTTCCTCCTCGATAGTCGGGACACTGAAGCTTTCTTT. It translates to CASSFLLDSRDTEAFF.

This clonotype was seen repeatedly, ten times or more. This chain uses TRBV7-9 with TRBJ2-7; D is ambiguous. CDR1 and CDR2 from the germline V gene are SEHNR and FQNEAQ (reference sequence). Trimming pared 6 bases from V and 12 bases from J, leaving 15 bases between. The CDR3 length is 11 residues. As DNA, the CDR3 is TGTGCCAGCAGTTCCGGTCCCCAACGGTACTTC. Translation: CASSSGPQRYF.

This chain uses TRBV4-2 with TRBJ1-4, with D unclear. The CDR3 consists of 14 residues. Germline values: CDR1 LGHNA, CDR2 YNFKEQ. Trimming cost V 0 bases and J 8 bases, with 10 bases left between them. Here the CDR3 reads CASSQDSRGEKLFF. For the CDR3, the DNA is TGTGCCAGCAGCCAAGATAGCCGGGGAGAAAAACTGTTTTTT.